These 12 T cell receptor beta chains originate from one sample sequenced in a study of blood T cells in healthy people across ages. Then a second PCR, running roughly 7 to 11 cycles, was carried out with a sample-barcoded 5' primer and a J-beta primer mix. TCRdb called the 5' RACE reads again in MiXCR, with one record for every CDR3 protein. The table includes some 850,000 distinct CDR3 sequences, roughly 25% detected once. The data also belong to a second study, concerning T cells of mothers and their children.

Sequenced: blood. The receptors here all came from a boy aged 10-17 years in good health.

This clonotype came up a few times. This chain connects TRBV5-1 to TRBJ2-3; 10 bases align to TRBD2. This CDR3 has 16 amino acids. The V segment lost 4 bases and the J segment 2 bases; nucleotides outside the gene matches: 7. Germline V gene lookup returns CDR1 SGHRS and CDR2 YFSETQ. For the CDR3, the DNA is TGCGCCAGCAGCCTCCCAAGCGGGGGGGACACAGATACGCAGTATTTT. Its protein product is CASSLPSGGDTDTQYF.

This clonotype was counted many times. V gene TRBV2 combines with J gene TRBJ2-6; D gene ambiguous. Trimming took 3 bases from V and 2 from J, leaving 5 bases between them. The CDR3 covers 14 residues. Germline lookup yields CDR1 SNHLY and CDR2 FYNNEI. CDR3 in DNA: TGTGCCAGCAGTGATTGGGCTGGGGCCAACGTCCTGACTTTC. Its protein is CASSDWAGANVLTF.

This chain links TRBV28 with TRBJ1-6; D call uncertain. The CDR3 runs to 13 residues. Trimming shortened V by 3 bases and J by 7 bases, and 7 bases separated the two germline ends. CDR1 MDHEN and CDR2 SYDVKM come from the germline V gene. CDR3 coding DNA: TGTGCCAGCAGTTTCGGGAGGAATTCACCCCTCCACTTT. As protein: CASSFGRNSPLHF.

This chain links TRBV6-1 with TRBJ1-1, with 8 positions matching TRBD1. The CDR3 covers 17 residues. The germline V gene has CDR1 MNHNS and CDR2 SASEGT. V dropped 3 bases and J dropped 3; count of bases not matched to a gene: 12. The DNA for the CDR3 is TGTGCCAGCAGTGACGGCCTTAACAGGGGGTGGTACACTGAAGCTTTCTTT. As protein: CASSDGLNRGWYTEAFF.

The chain joins TRBV2 to TRBJ2-5; 9 bases are shared with TRBD1. V lost 6 bases, J lost 5 bases, and 7 bases stayed unmatched. The CDR3 extends over 14 amino acids. From germline, CDR1 is SNHLY and CDR2 FYNNEI. The CDR3 sequence: CASRPRTGVETQYF. DNA of the CDR3: TGTGCCAGCAGACCAAGGACAGGGGTGGAGACCCAGTACTTC.

V usage is TRBV15 and J usage is TRBJ2-5, with 14 bases identical to TRBD2. From germline, CDR1 is LNHNV and CDR2 YYDKDF (reference sequence). The CDR3 totals 18 residues. The ends lost 3 bases at V and 5 bases at J; junction bases unmatched: 11. The CDR3, as DNA: TGTGCCACCAGCAGGGACCCGGGACTAGCGGGGGTACTGGAGACCCAGTACTTC. Translating gives CATSRDPGLAGVLETQYF. Full variable domain (outside the CDR3, taken from reference TRBV15 and TRBJ2-5): DAMVIQNPRYQVTQFGKPVTLSCSQTLNHNVMYWYQQKSSQAPKLLFHYYDKDFNNEADTPDNFQSRRPNTSFCFLDIRSPGLGDTAMYLCATSRDPGLAGVLETQYFGPGTRLLVL.

The chain links TRBV6-1 to TRBJ1-1; 7 bases map to TRBD1. From germline, CDR1 is MNHNS and CDR2 SASEGT. The CDR3 runs to 14 residues. V was pared by 4 bases and J by 3 bases, with 5 bases of the junction left unmatched. CDR3 sequence reads: CASSVARGDTEAFF. The DNA of the CDR3 is TGTGCCAGCAGTGTAGCCAGGGGGGACACTGAAGCTTTCTTT.

This clonotype was picked up a small number of times. V is TRBV10-2 and J is TRBJ2-5; 7 nucleotides align to TRBD1. The better agreement between TRBJ2-1 and the DNA end casts doubt on the J call. The length of the CDR3 is 15 residues. Per germline, CDR1 WSHSY and CDR2 SAAADI. The CDR3 region has the DNA TGCGCCAGCAGTGAGGGGACAGACCCGATCAATGAGCAGTTCTTC. This translates into CASSEGTDPINEQFF.

This clonotype has just a few counts. The rearrangement uses TRBV11-2 and TRBJ2-7; the D is unclear. The J call may be incorrect, as the DNA end agrees better with TRBJ2-1. The CDR3 contains 18 residues. Germline assignment: CDR1 SGHAT and CDR2 FQNNGV. For the CDR3, the DNA is TGTGCCAGCAGCTTACGCCCCCGAGGCAGAGTTTTGAACAATGAGCAGTTCTTC. This translates into CASSLRPRGRVLNNEQFF.

The chain links TRBV5-6 to TRBJ2-3; tentatively, D is TRBD1 (5 bases). Trimming took off 3 bases at V and 6 bases at J, with 11 bases between the two ends. The CDR3 spans 13 residues. Germline V CDR1 and CDR2: SGHDT, YYEEEE. This CDR3 is CASSSRQGDTQYF. DNA of the CDR3: TGTGCCAGCAGCTCGAGGCAGGGTGATACGCAGTATTTT.

As for this clonotype: A read error may account for a junction end that differs from germline. J is TRBJ2-5 and V is TRBV7-6; TRBD2 matches at 13 bases. CDR1 is SGHVS and CDR2 is FNYEAQ in the germline V gene. The CDR3 runs to 14 residues. The CDR3 spells CGSSGLAGAETQYF. The CDR3, as DNA: TGTGGCAGCAGCGGACTAGCGGGGGCAGAGACCCAGTACTTC. The variable domain in full, completed from reference TRBV7-6 and TRBJ2-5, reads GAGVSQSPRYKVTKRGQDVALRCDPISGHVSLYWYRQALGQGPEFLTYFNYEAQQDKSGLPNDRFSAERPEGSISTLTIQRTEQRDSAMYRCGSSGLAGAETQYFGPGTRLLVL.

A few counts support this clonotype. The CDR3 is CSVGPLGSRETQYF. Written as DNA, the CDR3 is TGCAGCGTTGGACCCCTCGGCTCCCGAGAGACCCAGTACTTC. The chain has TRBV29-1 and TRBJ2-5; D gene unclear. The V end was cut by 4 bases, the J end by 4 bases, with 16 bases between. Germline CDR1 is SQVTM and CDR2 is ANQGSEA. The CDR3 is made up of 14 amino acids.